This T cell receptor beta chain was observed in a study of neurological immune-mediated disorders. The wider study: There were around 34 multiple sclerosis patients. Of these, roughly 30 had relapsing-remitting MS and 3 had secondary progressive MS. Study results and limitations: When grouped phylogenetically, the repertoires of 18 of the 34 multiple sclerosis patients fell together in one related-CDR3 cluster, which is a possible signature. None of the CDR3 amino acid sequences of expanded clones recurred across subjects, suggesting private repertoires in all groups.

The length of the CDR3 is 12 residues. Germline V lookup: CDR1 MNHNS, CDR2 SASEGT. Between the trimmed V and J ends, which lost 5 bases and 4 bases, there was a span of 8 bases. cDNA was made by 5'RACE with 10-nucleotide random UMIs. MiXCR, run by TCRdb on the 5' RACE reads, gives a single entry per CDR3 protein. The table includes about 69,000 distinct CDR3 sequences, around 3.9% detected once. This clonotype has a count of ten or more. Its antigen is still unknown. The sequenced sample was PBMCs. V gene TRBV6-1 combines with J gene TRBJ1-2, with unresolved D. The receptor comes from a man aged 30 to 45 with multiple sclerosis. The CDR3 loop reads CASSLNLYGYTF. CDR3 sequence (DNA): TGTGCCAGCAGTCTAAATCTCTATGGCTACACCTTC.